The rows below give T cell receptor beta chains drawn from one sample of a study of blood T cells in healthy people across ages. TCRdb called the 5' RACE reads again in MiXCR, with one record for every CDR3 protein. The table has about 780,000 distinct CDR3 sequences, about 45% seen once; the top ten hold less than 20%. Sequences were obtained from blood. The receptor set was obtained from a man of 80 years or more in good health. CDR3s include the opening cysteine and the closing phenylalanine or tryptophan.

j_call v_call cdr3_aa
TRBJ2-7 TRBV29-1 CSVEGVKESYEQYF
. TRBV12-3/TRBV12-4 CASRSTGSDEQYF
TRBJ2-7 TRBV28 CASNSLTANYEQYF
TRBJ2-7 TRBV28 CASSSSGYFTTYEQYF
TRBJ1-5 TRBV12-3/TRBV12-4 CASKATGNWQPQHF
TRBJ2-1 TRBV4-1 CASSQDAALNEQFF
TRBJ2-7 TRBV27 CASTGLAGTNEQYF
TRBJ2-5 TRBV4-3 CASSQDGTSAREQYF
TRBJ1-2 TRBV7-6 CASSFSSGFGDDGYAF
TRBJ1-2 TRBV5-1 CASTPRLGAGYGYTF